This T cell receptor (beta chain) was documented in a study of cytomegalovirus exposure and HLA in healthy donors. Study at large: Early release data held 85 million to 95 million unique TCRs from HLA-typed donors.

The CDR3 is 13 residues long. Trimming shortened V by 6 bases and J by 3 bases, and 12 bases separated the two germline ends. In germline, CDR1 is MNHEY, CDR2 SVGAGI. Notes on the study in general: Owing to their indistinguishability, certain V segments, notably TRBV6-2 and TRBV6-3, were excluded. An observed cluster of highly shared sequence variants was recorded as a likely sequencing artifact.

PCR used 60 Vbeta primers and 13 Jbeta primers. TCRdb's table, derived via immunoSEQ multiplex PCR, lists solely in-frame clones and lacks some. The repertoire includes about 52,000 clones, around 52% of them detected once, and approximately 10% sits in the top ten. Every donor was a healthy person donating bone marrow. A word on this clone: The antigen remains undetermined.

The sample consisted of PBMCs. The chain joins TRBV6-5 to TRBJ2-7; TRBD1 might be the D (6 bases). The sequence came from a human donor in good health. The DNA for the CDR3 is TGTGCCAGCAGACCGGGACACTTCTACGAGCAGTACTTC. It yields the protein CASRPGHFYEQYF.